This T cell receptor (beta chain) is from a study of tissue T cells after allogeneic stem cell transplantation. A word on this clone: Its antigen remains unknown.

This CDR3 comprises 15 residues. With 3 bases clipped from V and 9 bases from J, the junction kept 6 bases outside the gene matches. The germline gives CDR1 SGHRS, CDR2 YFSETQ. Findings of the study overall: Some tissue clones might be persisting host cells; their alloreactivity or antigen specificity was not determined.

Generated by immunoSEQ multiplex PCR, the TCRdb table keeps only in-frame clones and is missing some. The top ten clones hold about 11% of a sample with more than 1,500 clones, roughly 76% of them seen once. This specimen was esophagus tissue, taken at autopsy. This clonotype originated in a woman between 18 and 55 years old with breast cancer. The gene calls are TRBV5-1 and TRBJ2-3, with 14 positions matching TRBD2. The CDR3 DNA reads TGCGCCAGCAGCTCGGGACTAGCGGGGGCAGGGACGCAGTATTTT. Amino acids: CASSSGLAGAGTQYF.